The source of this TCR beta chain is a study of control samples from healthy donors and cancer patients (dated by TCRdb to about 2020). Note on this clone: The antigen this receptor binds is unknown. No base quality values were provided; no much bigger clone lies one nucleotide off.

Library method: the immunoSEQ multiplex PCR assay. In its TCRdb copy, this immuneACCESS table keeps in-frame sequences only and misses some clones. Where compared with another copy, unresolved V genes explain less than half of these, and the others have no known cause. Recorded for this sample are about 140,000 clones; roughly 90% of them occurred a single time. The ten most abundant clones make up 4.9% of the sample. The CDR1 and CDR2 encoded by the germline V gene (reference sequence) are MNHEY and SMNVEV. For this chain, trimming is 3 bases at the V end and 11 bases at the J end, and the number of junction bases without a gene match is 14. From cysteine to phenylalanine, the CDR3 is 15 amino acids long. Kept here is only the CDR3 DNA, which spans 45 bases and is read in frame from base 1.

Recombination joined TRBV27 with TRBJ1-1, with 8 central nucleotides matching TRBD1. This receptor was obtained from a man aged 25 to 40 in good health. Sequencing used blood. Here is the DNA: TGTGCCAGCAGTTTCCTCGGACAGGGACCGGGGCGGGCTTTCTTT. Its protein is CASSFLGQGPGRAFF.